This TCR beta chain was sequenced in a study of response to subunit inactivated influenza vaccine. Study observations and caveats: It was the authors' suggestion that each seasonal influenza vaccination recruits few new T cells.

TCRdb independently ran MiXCR on the RT-PCR reads; one entry per CDR3 protein. The sample gives some 640,000 distinct CDR3 sequences, approximately 15% of which show up once; less than 9% is in the top ten. With regard to this clonotype: What it recognizes is unknown.

Germline V gives CDR1 SQVTM, CDR2 ANQGSEA. The CDR3 is 13 residues long. V shed 4 bases and J 9 bases; nucleotides not matched to a gene: 10. The input for sequencing was PBMCs from blood, taken approximately 15 days before vaccination. The chain couples TRBV29-1 to TRBJ2-3; 7 positions match TRBD2. This receptor was identified in a man in his fifties who received an inactivated influenza vaccine. CDR3 bases: TGCAGCGTTGGTACTACTAGCGAAGGGACGCAGTATTTT. It codes for CSVGTTSEGTQYF.